These 13 T cell receptor beta chains were all obtained from the same sample, sequenced in a study of T cell responses to AZD1222 COVID-19 vaccine. Method: immunoSEQ multiplex PCR; TCRdb's copy keeps in-frame clones and lacks some. The table includes over 150,000 clones, under 95% detected once. This specimen consisted of peripheral blood, obtained on day 0 of AZD1222 vaccination. Receptors were obtained from an adult in good health.

V gene TRBV6-5 combines with J gene TRBJ1-1; D perhaps matches TRBD1 (5 bases). Trimming shortened V by 6 bases and J by 1 base, and 9 bases separated the two germline ends. Per the germline V gene, CDR1 is MNHEY and CDR2 is SVGAGI. The length of the CDR3 is 13 residues. The CDR3 region is CASRTDWNTEAFF. The CDR3 region has the DNA TGTGCCAGCAGGACAGATTGGAACACTGAAGCTTTCTTT.

V is TRBV18 and J is TRBJ2-2, with a tentative D call TRBD1 (5 bases). The CDR3 has 14 residues. The V and J ends lost 3 bases and 1 base respectively, with 6 bases between them. Germline V CDR1 and CDR2: KGHSH, LQKENI. The CDR3 protein is CASSPDRNTGELFF. In DNA form, the CDR3 reads TGTGCCAGCTCACCCGACAGGAACACCGGGGAGCTGTTTTTT.

The CDR3 reads CASSPTLAGGYPYEQYF. The CDR3 DNA sequence: TGTGCCAGCAGTCCGACCCTGGCAGGGGGATACCCCTACGAGCAGTACTTC. The rearrangement links TRBV28 to TRBJ2-7; 7 nucleotides line up with TRBD1. The germline gives CDR1 MDHEN, CDR2 SYDVKM. V lost 5 bases to trimming and J lost 2 bases; unmatched junction nucleotides: 15. The CDR3 runs to 17 residues.

The chain employs TRBV2 and TRBJ2-5; the D is unclear. V shed 10 bases and J shed 0 bases, with 12 bases lying between them. The V gene's germline CDR1 is SNHLY and CDR2 FYNNEI. The CDR3 is made up of 13 amino acids. CDR3 residues: CATSPEYQETQYF. CDR3 nucleotide sequence: TGTGCCACCTCGCCCGAGTACCAAGAGACCCAGTACTTC.

The chain couples TRBV9 to TRBJ1-1; D is ambiguous. The CDR3 extends over 11 amino acids. V was clipped by 3 bases and J by 7 bases, with 7 bases between them. Germline CDR1 is SGDLS and CDR2 is YYNGEE. The CDR3 loop is CASSARGEAFF. The DNA for the CDR3 is TGTGCCAGCAGCGCCCGGGGTGAAGCTTTCTTT.

The genes are TRBV5-4 and TRBJ1-2, with TRBD1 matching over 11 bases. J lost 3 bases, V lost 2 bases, and 6 bases had no gene match. Per germline, CDR1 SGHNT and CDR2 YYREEE (reference sequence). This CDR3 region has 16 residues. The CDR3 sequence: CASSLGSGQGDYGYTF. The CDR3 DNA reads as TGTGCCAGCAGCTTAGGATCGGGACAGGGGGACTATGGCTACACCTTC.

V and J are TRBV11-2 and TRBJ1-1; D call uncertain. Deletions cut 3 bases from V and 4 bases from J, with 12 bases between. The CDR3 covers 14 residues. Germline loops: CDR1 SGHAT, CDR2 FQNNGV. CDR3 loop: CASSLETRGTEAFF. The CDR3 bases are TGTGCCAGCAGCTTGGAAACCCGAGGCACTGAAGCTTTCTTT.

The chain recombines TRBV5-1 with TRBJ2-7; the D is unclear. Germline V CDR1 and CDR2: SGHRS, YFSETQ. This CDR3 is 13 amino acids long. Trimming left V 5 bases short and J 2 bases short, with 11 bases between. In DNA form, the CDR3 reads TGCGCCAGCAGACTATTGGGAACCTACGAGCAGTACTTC. This translates into CASRLLGTYEQYF.

The chain carries TRBV7-6 and TRBJ1-1, with D tentatively TRBD1 (5 bases). The CDR3 loop spans 13 amino acids. V dropped 2 bases and J dropped 1 base, with 5 bases sitting between them. The germline V gene has CDR1 SGHVS and CDR2 FNYEAQ. The CDR3 protein is CASSLTGNTEAFF. Here the CDR3 DNA reads TGTGCCAGCAGCTTAACAGGGAACACTGAAGCTTTCTTT. The full variable domain, completed using reference TRBV7-6 and TRBJ1-1, is GAGVSQSPRYKVTKRGQDVALRCDPISGHVSLYWYRQALGQGPEFLTYFNYEAQQDKSGLPNDRFSAERPEGSISTLTIQRTEQRDSAMYRCASSLTGNTEAFFGQGTRLTVV.

J is TRBJ2-2 and V is TRBV24-1; D call uncertain. Germline-derived CDR1 and CDR2 are KGHDR and SFDVKD. The CDR3 is made up of 16 amino acids. V gave up 0 bases and J gave up 6 bases, with 13 bases separating them. The DNA for the CDR3 is TGTGCCACCAGTGATTTGCATGAGAACTTGTCCGGGGAGCTGTTTTTT. Its translation is CATSDLHENLSGELFF.

The DNA for the CDR3 is TGTGCCAGCAGCCAACTGGAGTGGGGGATTCAGTACTTC. Translating it yields CASSQLEWGIQYF. The chain employs TRBV14 and TRBJ2-4; D is possibly TRBD1 or TRBD2 (5 bases each). The CDR3 runs 13 residues. V was clipped by 2 bases and J by 10 bases, with 12 bases between them. Per germline, CDR1 SGHDN and CDR2 FVKESK.

This chain links TRBV11-2 with TRBJ1-4; no definite D call. V shed 5 bases and J shed 7 bases, with 20 bases lying between them. The CDR3 covers 16 residues. Germline CDR1 SGHAT, CDR2 FQNNGV. The CDR3 nucleotides are TGTGCCAGCAGCCAAAACCCCCTCTCATCTCTTGAAAAACTGTTTTTT. Translating it yields CASSQNPLSSLEKLFF.

V is TRBV19 and J is TRBJ2-5; the match to TRBD1 covers 9 bases. The CDR3 extends over 14 amino acids. Unmatched junction bases numbered 7, after V lost 8 bases and J lost 3 bases. Germline V gives CDR1 LNHDA, CDR2 SQIVND (reference sequence). The CDR3 nucleotides read TGTGCCAGTCGGGTTGGACAGGGGAAAGAGACCCAGTACTTC. Translation gives CASRVGQGKETQYF. Filled out from reference TRBV19 and TRBJ2-5, the complete variable domain reads DGGITQSPKYLFRKEGQNVTLSCEQNLNHDAMYWYRQDPGQGLRLIYYSQIVNDFQKGDIAEGYSVSREKKESFPLTVTSAQKNPTAFYLCASRVGQGKETQYFGPGTRLLVL.